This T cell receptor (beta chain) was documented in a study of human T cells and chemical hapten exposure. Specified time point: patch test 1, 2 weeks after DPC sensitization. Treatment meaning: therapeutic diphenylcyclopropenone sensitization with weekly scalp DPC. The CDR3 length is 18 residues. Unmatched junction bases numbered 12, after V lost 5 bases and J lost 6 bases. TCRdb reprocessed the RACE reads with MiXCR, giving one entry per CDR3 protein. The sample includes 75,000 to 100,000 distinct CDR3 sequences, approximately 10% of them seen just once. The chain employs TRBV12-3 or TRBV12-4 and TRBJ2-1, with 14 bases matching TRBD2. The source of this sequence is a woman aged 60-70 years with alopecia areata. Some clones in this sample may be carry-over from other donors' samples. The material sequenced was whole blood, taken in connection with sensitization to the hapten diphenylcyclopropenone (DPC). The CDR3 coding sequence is TGTGCCAGCAGTCCCTGGACTAGCGGGGGGCTACGCGGCAATGAGCAGTTCTTC. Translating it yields CASSPWTSGGLRGNEQFF.